This TCR beta chain was documented in a study of cytomegalovirus exposure and HLA in healthy donors. Study results and caveats: Cytomegalovirus association was assigned to some 160 TCR beta chains. Subsequent analysis found a tendency for first-cohort TCR clusters to co-occur within the 120 or so validation repertoires. There were some public TCRs occurring in many donors, but most TCR sequences were rare.

As for this clone: Its antigen is not known.

Deletions cut 5 bases from V and 2 bases from J, with 22 bases between. The CDR3 runs 17 residues. CDR1 SGHDN and CDR2 FVKESK come from the germline V gene. Data came from immunoSEQ multiplex PCR; TCRdb stores just in-frame clones and leaves some out. The sample carries about 110,000 clones, nearly 97% recorded once. The TCR was taken from a woman aged 18-30 years in good health and CMV-seronegative. Sequenced: PBMCs. This chain uses TRBV14 with TRBJ2-7; weak D call: TRBD1 (7 bases). The DNA of the CDR3 is TGTGCCAGCAGCGTGTATGGAGGGCAGGGGGTAGCCTACGAGCAGTACTTC. This translates into CASSVYGGQGVAYEQYF.